This T cell receptor beta chain originates from a study of blood T cell repertoires in COVID-19. Sequencing used immunoSEQ multiplex PCR; TCRdb keeps in-frame clones, though not all of them. The table has under 55,000 clones, 65% to 80% seen once. The sequence was obtained from a man between 65 and 79 years old with acute or convalescent COVID-19. The source material was peripheral blood.

The CDR3 here is CASSLGTAQETQYF. The CDR3 nucleotides read TGTGCCAGTAGTCTCGGGACAGCTCAAGAGACCCAGTACTTC. The chain employs TRBV19 and TRBJ2-5; 7 bases are a match to TRBD1. The V gene end was trimmed by 5 bases and the J gene end by 2 bases; junction bases not matched to a gene: 5. Germline CDR1 is LNHDA and CDR2 is SQIVND (reference sequence). This CDR3 is built from 14 residues.